This T cell receptor beta chain emerged from a study of early stage breast cancer tumors. Study-level information: Of 15 to 20 invasive breast tumors, about a dozen were hormone receptor-positive, HER2-negative. Study observations and caveats: Tumors had around 2.5-fold higher T cell density than normal breast.

The germline gives CDR1 SGHRS, CDR2 YFSETQ. V was pared by 4 bases and J by 10 bases, with 18 bases between. The CDR3 is 14 residues long. Each sample had two DNA replicates, 0.45 to 0.65 ug blood or about 1.5 ug tissue. Some clones are missing from TCRdb's copy, which holds only in-frame ones; the method was immunoSEQ multiplex PCR. The sample gives roughly 30,000 clones, around 50% of which show up once; 8.5% is in the top ten. Comment on this clone: The target antigen is unknown.

V and J are TRBV5-1 and TRBJ2-1, with a weak D call TRBD1 (6 bases). Material: breast tumor tissue. This TCR came from a person in their fifties with breast cancer. The CDR3 region has the DNA TGCGCCAGCAGCACACGGACAGTGGTGGAGGAGCAGTTCTTC. It codes for CASSTRTVVEEQFF.